Listed here are 6 T cell receptor beta chains from one sample, sequenced in a study of tissue T cells after allogeneic stem cell transplantation (dated by TCRdb to 2021 to 2024). This specimen's time point label, per the study, means: mouse harvest day 7 after allogeneic transplant. Each mouse graft consisted of 10^7 T-cell-depleted bone marrow cells plus 10^6 splenic CD5+ T cells and was given by tail vein injection. The library was prepared using the immunoSEQ multiplex PCR assay. The table comes from immuneACCESS by way of TCRdb, which keeps in-frame sequences with V and J called. Part of the clones is missing from these tables; in studies checked, under half for an unresolved V gene and the rest for unknown reasons. This sample lists more than 6,000 clones; around two fifths were detected once. Approximately 1.9% of the sample lies in the top ten. Sequencing used skin. Every receptor here comes from a female BALB/c mouse given C57BL/6 T cells with graft-versus-host disease after an allogeneic hematopoietic cell transplant.

As concerns this clone: Gene names follow the mouse nomenclature. The DNA ends 1 residue before the CDR3 does, and the rest of the CDR3 is filled in from the germline J gene. V gene TRBV2 combines with J gene TRBJ2-2, with 10 bases identical to TRBD1. CDR3 length equals 17 residues. V was pared by 1 base and J by 6 bases, with 8 bases of the junction left unmatched. Germline loops: CDR1 LGHNA, CDR2 YSYQKL. CDR3 in amino acids: CASSQAPGQGRPGQLYF. CDR3 bases read: TGTGCCAGCAGCCAAGCACCGGGACAGGGGAGGCCCGGGCAGCTCTAC.

As for this clone: The gene names given are mouse names. The sequence runs out 1 residue before the end of the CDR3; the remainder is reconstructed from the germline J gene. V and J are TRBV31 and TRBJ2-4, with unresolved D. CDR1 is GKSSPN and CDR2 is SITVG in the germline V gene. The CDR3 loop spans 13 amino acids. The germline V and J ends were trimmed by 2 bases and 0 bases, with 6 bases remaining between them. The CDR3 sequence is CAWSVGSQNTLYF. The CDR3 DNA, read in part, is TGTGCCTGGAGTGTCGGTAGTCAAAACACCTTGTAC.

A word on this clone: The gene names here belong to mouse. The read comes to an end 1 residue before the CDR3 does, leaving the germline J gene to fill in the end. The J gene is TRBJ2-4, the V gene TRBV19, with D possibly matching TRBD1 (6 bases). Per the germline V gene, CDR1 is FNHDT and CDR2 is SITEND (reference sequence). This CDR3 has 14 residues. Trimming pared 0 bases from V and 2 bases from J, leaving 7 bases between. This CDR3 is CASSIDRVQNTLYF. The sequenced part of the CDR3 DNA is TGTGCCAGCAGTATAGACAGGGTTCAAAACACCTTGTAC.

This clone was counted between two and nine times. Each gene name is a mouse one. This CDR3 is CASSLGQHQAPLF. CDR3 DNA, as far as it was read: TGTGCAAGCAGCTTAGGGCAGCACCAGGCTCCGCTT. This chain connects TRBV16 to TRBJ1-5, with D uncertain. The read ends 1 residue shy of where the CDR3 ends; the end is completed using the germline J gene. V was clipped by 1 base and J by 5 bases, with 6 bases between them. Per germline, CDR1 SGHSA and CDR2 FRNQAP. This CDR3 contains 13 residues.

The sample holds a few counts of this clone. All gene names here are mouse names. The read ends 1 residue shy of where the CDR3 ends; the end is completed using the germline J gene. The genes are TRBV12-1 and TRBJ2-1, with D possibly being TRBD1 (6 bases). The V end was cut by 1 base, the J end by 3 bases, with 9 bases between. Germline lookup yields CDR1 SGHSN and CDR2 HYEKVE. The CDR3 sequence is 14 residues long. The CDR3 bases that were read are TGTGCCAGCTCTCTTGGGACAATCTATGCTGAGCAGTTC. Its translation is CASSLGTIYAEQF. The CDR3, in full, reads CASSLGTIYAEQFF.

This clone came up once. Mouse gene names apply. The read ends 1 residue early relative to the CDR3; the germline J gene fills the gap. The chain is built from TRBV15 and TRBJ2-7; TRBD2 matches at 9 bases. The V gene end was trimmed by 1 base and the J gene end by 2 bases; junction bases not matched to a gene: 0. Germline CDR1 and CDR2: SGHND and FRSKSL. The CDR3 has 14 amino acids. The part of the CDR3 DNA that was read is TGTGCCAGCAGTTTAGGGGACTGGGCCTATGAACAGTAC. Translation gives CASSLGDWAYEQY. The entire CDR3 reads CASSLGDWAYEQYF.